This T cell receptor beta chain comes out of a study of T cells in pancreatic ductal adenocarcinoma. TCRdb keeps only in-frame clones here, not all; method: immunoSEQ multiplex PCR. Of over 85,000 clones in the sample, about 95% were seen once. V trimming: 1 base; J trimming: 5 bases; junction bases outside the gene matches: 4. This CDR3 has 15 amino acids. Germline loops: CDR1 SGHTA, CDR2 FQGTGA. Whole-study results and caveats: This surgical cohort overrepresents the minority presenting with early-stage disease. Unique clonotypes were roughly 8-fold more numerous in blood than in tumor.

Notes on this clone: Its antigen is as yet unknown.

The selected patients with pancreatic ductal adenocarcinoma had surgery but no neoadjuvant therapy. What was sequenced was PBMCs. This clonotype originated in a human donor with pancreatic ductal adenocarcinoma. This chain uses TRBV7-3 with TRBJ2-2; 7 nucleotides line up with TRBD1. The CDR3 is CASSLRGGNTGELFF. CDR3 nucleotides: TGTGCCAGCAGCTTAAGAGGGGGCAATACCGGGGAGCTGTTTTTT.